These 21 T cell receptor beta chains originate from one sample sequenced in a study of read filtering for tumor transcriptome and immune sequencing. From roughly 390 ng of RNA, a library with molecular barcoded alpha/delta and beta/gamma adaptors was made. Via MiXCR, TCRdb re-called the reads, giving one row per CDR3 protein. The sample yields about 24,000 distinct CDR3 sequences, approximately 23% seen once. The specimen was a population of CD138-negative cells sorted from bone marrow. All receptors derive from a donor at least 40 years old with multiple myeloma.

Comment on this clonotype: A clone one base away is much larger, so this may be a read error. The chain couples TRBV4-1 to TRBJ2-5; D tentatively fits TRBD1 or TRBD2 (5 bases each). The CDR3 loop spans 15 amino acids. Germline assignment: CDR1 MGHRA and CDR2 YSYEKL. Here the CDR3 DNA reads TGCTCCAGCAGCCAAAGCCCGAGGGGTGTTGAGACCCAGTACTTC. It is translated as CSSSQSPRGVETQYF.

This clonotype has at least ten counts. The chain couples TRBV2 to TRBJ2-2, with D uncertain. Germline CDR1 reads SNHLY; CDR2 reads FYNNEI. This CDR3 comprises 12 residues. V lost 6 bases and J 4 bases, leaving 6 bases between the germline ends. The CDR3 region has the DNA TGTGCCAGCAGGCCCGGCACCGGGGAGCTGTTTTTT. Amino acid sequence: CASRPGTGELFF.

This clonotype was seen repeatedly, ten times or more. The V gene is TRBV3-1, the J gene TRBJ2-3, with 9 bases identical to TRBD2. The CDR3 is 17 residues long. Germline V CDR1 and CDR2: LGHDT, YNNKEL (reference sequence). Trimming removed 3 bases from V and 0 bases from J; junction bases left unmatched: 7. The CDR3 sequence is CASSQGAGGPSTDTQYF. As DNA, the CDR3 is TGTGCCAGCAGCCAGGGTGCGGGGGGGCCTAGCACAGATACGCAGTATTTT.

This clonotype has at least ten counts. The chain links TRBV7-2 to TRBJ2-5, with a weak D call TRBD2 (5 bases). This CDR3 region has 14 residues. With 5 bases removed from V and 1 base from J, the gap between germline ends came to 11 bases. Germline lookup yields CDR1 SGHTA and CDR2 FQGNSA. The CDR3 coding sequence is TGTGCCAGCAGCCCCGATGGAGGCCAAGAGACCCAGTACTTC. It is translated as CASSPDGGQETQYF.

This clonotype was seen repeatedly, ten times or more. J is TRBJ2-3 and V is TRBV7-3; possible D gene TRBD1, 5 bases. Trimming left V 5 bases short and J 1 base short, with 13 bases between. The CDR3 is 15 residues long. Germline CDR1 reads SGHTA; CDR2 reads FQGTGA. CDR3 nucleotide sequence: TGTGCCAGCAGCCCGTCGGGCAGGGGCACAGATACGCAGTATTTT. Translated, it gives CASSPSGRGTDTQYF.

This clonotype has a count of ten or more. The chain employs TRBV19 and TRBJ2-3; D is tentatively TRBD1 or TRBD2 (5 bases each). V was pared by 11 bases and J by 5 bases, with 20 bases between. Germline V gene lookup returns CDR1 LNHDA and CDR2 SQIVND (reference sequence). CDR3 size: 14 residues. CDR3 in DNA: TGTGCCGTGTCCCGGGGACGGAAACAAGATACGCAGTATTTT. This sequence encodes CAVSRGRKQDTQYF.

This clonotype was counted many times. The CDR3 sequence: CASSPSGASYEQYF. CDR3 nucleotide sequence: TGTGCCAGCAGCCCTAGCGGGGCCTCCTACGAGCAGTACTTC. This chain connects TRBV7-2 to TRBJ2-7, with TRBD2 matching over 9 bases. V trimming: 5 bases; J trimming: 0 bases; junction bases outside the gene matches: 2. There are 14 residues in the CDR3. Germline loops: CDR1 SGHTA, CDR2 FQGNSA.

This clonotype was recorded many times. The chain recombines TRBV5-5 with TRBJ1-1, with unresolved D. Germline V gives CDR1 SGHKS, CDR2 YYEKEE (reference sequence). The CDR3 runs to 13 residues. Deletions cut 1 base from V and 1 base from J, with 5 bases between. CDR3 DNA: TGTGCCAGCAGCTTGACCGGGAACACTGAAGCTTTCTTT. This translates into CASSLTGNTEAFF.

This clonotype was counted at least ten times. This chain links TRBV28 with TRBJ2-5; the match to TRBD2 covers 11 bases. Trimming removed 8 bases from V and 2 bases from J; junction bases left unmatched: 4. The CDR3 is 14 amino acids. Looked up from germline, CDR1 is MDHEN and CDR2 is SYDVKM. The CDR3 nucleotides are TGTGCCAGCGGGACTAGCGGCTCGCAAGAGACCCAGTACTTC. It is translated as CASGTSGSQETQYF.

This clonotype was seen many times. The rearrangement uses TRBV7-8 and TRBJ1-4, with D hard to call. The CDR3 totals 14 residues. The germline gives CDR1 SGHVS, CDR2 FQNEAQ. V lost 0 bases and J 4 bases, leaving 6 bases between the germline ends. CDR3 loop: CASSLATVNEKLFF. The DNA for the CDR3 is TGTGCCAGCAGCTTAGCCACCGTTAATGAAAAACTGTTTTTT.

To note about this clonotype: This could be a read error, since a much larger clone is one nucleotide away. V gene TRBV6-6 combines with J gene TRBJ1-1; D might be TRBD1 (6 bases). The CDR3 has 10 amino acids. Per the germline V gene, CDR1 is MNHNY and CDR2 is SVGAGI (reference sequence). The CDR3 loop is CATGKTEALF. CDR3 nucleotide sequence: TGTGCTACAGGGAAAACTGAAGCTCTCTTT.

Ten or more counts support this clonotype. CDR3 DNA: TGTGCCAGCAGCTCCACCGGGACTAGCGGGGGTCGGTACTTC. Residues: CASSSTGTSGGRYF. The rearrangement uses TRBV7-2 and TRBJ2-5, with 14 bases aligning to TRBD2. The CDR3 is made up of 14 amino acids. V shed 4 bases and J 13 bases; nucleotides not matched to a gene: 8. Germline CDR1 is SGHTA and CDR2 is FQGNSA. The full variable domain, in which reference TRBV7-2 and TRBJ2-5 provide the parts outside the CDR3, is GAGVSQSPSNKVTEKGKDVELRCDPISGHTALYWYRQSLGQGLEFLIYFQGNSAPDKSGLPSDRFSAERTGGSVSTLTIQRTQQEDSAVYLCASSSTGTSGGRYFGPGTRLLVL.

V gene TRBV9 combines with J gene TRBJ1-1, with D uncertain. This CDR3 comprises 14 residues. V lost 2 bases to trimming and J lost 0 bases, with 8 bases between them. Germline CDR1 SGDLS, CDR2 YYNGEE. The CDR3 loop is CASSVEPVNTEAFF. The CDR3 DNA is TGTGCCAGCAGCGTTGAACCGGTGAACACTGAAGCTTTCTTT. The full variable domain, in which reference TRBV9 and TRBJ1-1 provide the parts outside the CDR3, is DSGVTQTPKHLITATGQRVTLRCSPRSGDLSVYWYQQSLDQGLQFLIQYYNGEERAKGNILERFSAQQFPDLHSELNLSSLELGDSALYFCASSVEPVNTEAFFGQGTRLTVV.

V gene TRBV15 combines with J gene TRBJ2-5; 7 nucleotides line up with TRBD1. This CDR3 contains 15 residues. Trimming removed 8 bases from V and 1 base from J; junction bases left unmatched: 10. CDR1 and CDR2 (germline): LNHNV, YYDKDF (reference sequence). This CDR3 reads CATSDRDEGQETQYF. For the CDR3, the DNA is TGTGCCACCTCCGACAGGGATGAGGGCCAAGAGACCCAGTACTTC.

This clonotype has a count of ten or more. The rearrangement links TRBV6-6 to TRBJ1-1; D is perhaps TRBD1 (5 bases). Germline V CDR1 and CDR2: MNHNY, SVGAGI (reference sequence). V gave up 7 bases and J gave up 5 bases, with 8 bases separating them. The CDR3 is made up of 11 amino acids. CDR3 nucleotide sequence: TGTGCCAGCAACTCAGGGACTGAAGCTTTCTTT. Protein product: CASNSGTEAFF.

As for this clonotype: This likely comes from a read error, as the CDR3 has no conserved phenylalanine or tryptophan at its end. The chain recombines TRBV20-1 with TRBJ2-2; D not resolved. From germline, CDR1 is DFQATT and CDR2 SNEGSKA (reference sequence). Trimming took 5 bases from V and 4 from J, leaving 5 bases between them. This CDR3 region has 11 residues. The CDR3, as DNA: TGCAGTGCTCCCGTCACCGGGGAGCTGTTTCTT. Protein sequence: CSAPVTGELFL.

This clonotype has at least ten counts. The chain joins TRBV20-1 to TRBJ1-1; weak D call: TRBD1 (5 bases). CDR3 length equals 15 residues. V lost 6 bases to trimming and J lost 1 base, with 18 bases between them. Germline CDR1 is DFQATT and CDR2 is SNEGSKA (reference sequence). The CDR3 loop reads CSARGGGGWNTEAFF. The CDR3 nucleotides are TGCAGTGCCCGAGGAGGTGGGGGATGGAACACTGAAGCTTTCTTT.

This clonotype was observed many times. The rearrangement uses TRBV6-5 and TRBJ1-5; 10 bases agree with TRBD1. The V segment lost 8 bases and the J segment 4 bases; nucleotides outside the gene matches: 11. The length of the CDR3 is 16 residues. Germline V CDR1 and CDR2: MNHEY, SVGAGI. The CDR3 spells CASWKTGTGENQPQHF. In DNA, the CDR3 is TGTGCCAGCTGGAAAACCGGGACAGGGGAGAATCAGCCCCAGCATTTT.

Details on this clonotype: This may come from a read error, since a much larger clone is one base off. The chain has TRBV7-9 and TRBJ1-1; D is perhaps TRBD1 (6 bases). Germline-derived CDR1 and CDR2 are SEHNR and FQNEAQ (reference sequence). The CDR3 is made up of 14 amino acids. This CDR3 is CASSITGANAEAFF. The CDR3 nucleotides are TGTGCCAGCAGCATAACGGGGGCGAACGCTGAAGCTTTCTTT.

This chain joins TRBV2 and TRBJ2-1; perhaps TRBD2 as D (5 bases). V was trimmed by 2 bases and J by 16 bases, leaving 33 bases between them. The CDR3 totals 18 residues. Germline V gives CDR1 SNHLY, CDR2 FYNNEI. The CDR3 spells CASSETRRARRNHNEDFF. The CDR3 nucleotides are TGTGCCAGCAGTGAAACTAGGCGGGCCCGGCGAAATCACAATGAGGATTTCTTC.

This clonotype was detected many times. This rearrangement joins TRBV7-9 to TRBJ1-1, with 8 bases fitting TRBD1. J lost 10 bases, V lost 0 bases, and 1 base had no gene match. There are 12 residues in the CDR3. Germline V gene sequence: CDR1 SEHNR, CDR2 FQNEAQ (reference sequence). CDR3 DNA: TGTGCCAGCAGCTTAGCGACAGGGGCAGCTTTCTTT. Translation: CASSLATGAAFF.